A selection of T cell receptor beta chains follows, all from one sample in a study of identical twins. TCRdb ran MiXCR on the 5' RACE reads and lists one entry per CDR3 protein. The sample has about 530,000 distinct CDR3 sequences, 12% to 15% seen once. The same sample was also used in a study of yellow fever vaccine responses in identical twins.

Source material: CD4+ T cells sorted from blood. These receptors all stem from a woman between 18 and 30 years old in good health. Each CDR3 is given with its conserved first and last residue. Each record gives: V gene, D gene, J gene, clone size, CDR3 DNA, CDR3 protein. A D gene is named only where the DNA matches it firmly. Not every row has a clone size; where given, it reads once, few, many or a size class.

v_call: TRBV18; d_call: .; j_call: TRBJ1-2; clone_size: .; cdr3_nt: TGTGCCAGCTCACCTCGGGAAGTAGCCTATGGCTACACCTTC; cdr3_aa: CASSPREVAYGYTF
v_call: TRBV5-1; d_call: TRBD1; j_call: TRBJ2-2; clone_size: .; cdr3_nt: TGCGCCAGCAGCGGGGAGACAGGGGTTGGTTCCGGGGAGCTGTTTTTT; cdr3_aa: CASSGETGVGSGELFF
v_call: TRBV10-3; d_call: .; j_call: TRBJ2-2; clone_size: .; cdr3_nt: TGTGCCATCAGTACCTCCACCGGGGAGCTGTTTTTT; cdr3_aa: CAISTSTGELFF
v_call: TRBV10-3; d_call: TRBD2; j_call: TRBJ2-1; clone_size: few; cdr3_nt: TGTGCCATCAGTGAGAGACTAGCGGGAGGAGACAATGAGCAGTTCTTC; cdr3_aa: CAISERLAGGDNEQFF
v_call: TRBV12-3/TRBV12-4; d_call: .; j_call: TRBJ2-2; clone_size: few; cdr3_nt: TGTGCCAGCAGTTTAAGGGACTGGAGGACCGGGGAGCTGTTTTTT; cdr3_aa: CASSLRDWRTGELFF
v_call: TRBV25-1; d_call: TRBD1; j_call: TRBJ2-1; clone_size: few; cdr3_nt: TGTGCCAGCAGTGGGCCCGGGACAGGGCCCTCCTTC; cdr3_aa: CASSGPGTGPSF
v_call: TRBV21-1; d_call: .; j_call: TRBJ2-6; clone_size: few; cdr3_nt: TGTGCCAGCAGCAAAGGCAGGGGCCCCGGGGCCAACGTCCTGACTTTC; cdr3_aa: CASSKGRGPGANVLTF
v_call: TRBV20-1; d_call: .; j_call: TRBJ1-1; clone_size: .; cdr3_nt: TGCAGTGCTAGAGACCTACAGCAGGGGTATACTGAAGCTTTCTTT; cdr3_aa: CSARDLQQGYTEAFF
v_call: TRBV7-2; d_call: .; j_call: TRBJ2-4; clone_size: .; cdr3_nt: TGTGCCAGCAGCCGCTGGCCGGGGCTAGCCAAAAACATTCAGTACTTC; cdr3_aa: CASSRWPGLAKNIQYF
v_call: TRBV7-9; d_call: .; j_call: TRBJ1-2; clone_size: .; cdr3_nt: TGTGCCAGCAACTCGGGACACGACTATGGCTACACCTTC; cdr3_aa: CASNSGHDYGYTF
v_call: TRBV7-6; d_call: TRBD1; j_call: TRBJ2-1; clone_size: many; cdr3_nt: TGTGCCAGCAGTCAAGGGGGACAGGGGAGGCTAGCGGCTTACAATGAGCAGTTCTTC; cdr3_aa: CASSQGGQGRLAAYNEQFF
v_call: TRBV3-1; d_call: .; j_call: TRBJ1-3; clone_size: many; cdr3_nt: TGTGCCAGCAGCCAAGGACTGACTGGAAACACCATATATTTT; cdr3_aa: CASSQGLTGNTIYF
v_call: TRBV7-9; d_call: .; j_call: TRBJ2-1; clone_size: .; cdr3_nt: TGTGCCAGCAGCTTAACCCGGGGGATGGGGAATGTGCAGTTCTTC; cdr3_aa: CASSLTRGMGNVQFF
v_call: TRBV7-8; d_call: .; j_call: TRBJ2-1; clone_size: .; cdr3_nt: TGTGCCAGCAGCGGGGTCGTAGTGAGTCTAGTGGTCCCTGAGCAGTTCTTC; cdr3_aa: CASSGVVVSLVVPEQFF
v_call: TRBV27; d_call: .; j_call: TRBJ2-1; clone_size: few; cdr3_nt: TGTGCCAGCAGTTTACTAAACGGTGATGAGCAGTTCTTC; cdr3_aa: CASSLLNGDEQFF
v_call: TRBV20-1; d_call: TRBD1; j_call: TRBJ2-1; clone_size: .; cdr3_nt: TGCAGTGCTCCAACCGGACAGGCCGGGAAAAATGAGCAGTTCTTC; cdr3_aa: CSAPTGQAGKNEQFF
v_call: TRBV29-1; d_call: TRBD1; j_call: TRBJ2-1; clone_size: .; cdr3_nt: TGCAGCGGCGTACAGGGGTGGTCCTACAATGAGCAGTTCTTC; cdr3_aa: CSGVQGWSYNEQFF
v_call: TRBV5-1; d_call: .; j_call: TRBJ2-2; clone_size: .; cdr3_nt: TGCGCCAGCAGCTTGGAGTACACCGGGGAGCTGTTTTTT; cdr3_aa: CASSLEYTGELFF
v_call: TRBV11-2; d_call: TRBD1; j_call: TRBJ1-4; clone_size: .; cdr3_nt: TGTGCCAGCAGCGGACAGGGGATTGAAAAACTGTTTTTT; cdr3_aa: CASSGQGIEKLFF
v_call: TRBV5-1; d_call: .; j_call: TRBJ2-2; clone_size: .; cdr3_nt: TGCGCCAGCAGCTTTGGTCCAGAGGCCGGGGAGCTGTTTTTT; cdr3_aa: CASSFGPEAGELFF
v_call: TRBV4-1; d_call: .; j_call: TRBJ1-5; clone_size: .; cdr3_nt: TGCGCCAGCAGCCAAGATCCCGGTTACAATCAGCCCCAGCATTTT; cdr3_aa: CASSQDPGYNQPQHF
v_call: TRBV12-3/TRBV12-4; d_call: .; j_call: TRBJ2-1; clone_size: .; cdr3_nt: TGTGCCAGCAGTTTGGCGGGACCTTTCAATGAGCAGTTCTTC; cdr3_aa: CASSLAGPFNEQFF
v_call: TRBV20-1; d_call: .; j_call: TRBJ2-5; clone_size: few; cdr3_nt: TGCAGTGCTAGAGAAAAATTAATCCAGTACTTC; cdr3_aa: CSAREKLIQYF
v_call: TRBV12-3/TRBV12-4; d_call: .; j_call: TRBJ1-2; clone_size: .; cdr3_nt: TGTGCCAGCAGTATAGGGAGGGGGGCCTATGGCTACACCTTC; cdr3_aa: CASSIGRGAYGYTF
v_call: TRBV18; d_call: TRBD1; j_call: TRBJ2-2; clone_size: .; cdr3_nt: TGTGCCAGCTCAGCCTCGACAGGGCCCGGGGAGCTGTTTTTT; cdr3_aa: CASSASTGPGELFF
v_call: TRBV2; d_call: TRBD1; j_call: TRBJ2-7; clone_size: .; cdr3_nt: TGTGCCAGCACGAGAAGTCCTACAGGGGATAAGGCCTACGAGCAGTACTTC; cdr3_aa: CASTRSPTGDKAYEQYF
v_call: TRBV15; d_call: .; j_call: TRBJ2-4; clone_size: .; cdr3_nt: TGTGCCACCAGCGGGGGACTTGACAGAGCCAAAAACATTCAGTACTTC; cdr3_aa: CATSGGLDRAKNIQYF
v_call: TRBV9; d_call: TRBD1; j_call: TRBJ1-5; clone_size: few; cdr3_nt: TGTGCCAGCAGCGTACTGGGGACAGAAAATCAGCCCCAGCATTTT; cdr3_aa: CASSVLGTENQPQHF
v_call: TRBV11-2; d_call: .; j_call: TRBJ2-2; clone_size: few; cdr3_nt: TGTGCCAGCAGAGTAGGGGTGACCGGGGAGCTGTTTTTT; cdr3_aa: CASRVGVTGELFF
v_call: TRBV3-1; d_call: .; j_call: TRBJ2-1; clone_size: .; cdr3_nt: TGTGCCAGCAGCCAAGTGTCTCGGGATGAGCAGTTCTTC; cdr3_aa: CASSQVSRDEQFF
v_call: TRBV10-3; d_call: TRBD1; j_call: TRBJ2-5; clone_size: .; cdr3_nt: TGTGCCATCAGTCGTCACGGGACAGGGCTTGAGACCCAGTACTTC; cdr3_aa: CAISRHGTGLETQYF
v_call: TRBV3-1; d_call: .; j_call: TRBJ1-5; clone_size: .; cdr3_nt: TGTGCCAGCAGCCAAGACCGGGGGTATCAGCCCCAGCATTTT; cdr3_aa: CASSQDRGYQPQHF
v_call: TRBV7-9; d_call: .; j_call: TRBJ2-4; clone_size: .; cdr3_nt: TGTGCCAGCAGTTGGGCTCTGGGGGCCAAAAACATTCAGTACTTC; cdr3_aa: CASSWALGAKNIQYF
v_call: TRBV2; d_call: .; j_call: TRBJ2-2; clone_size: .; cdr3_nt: TGTGCCAGCAGTGAAGTTCGGGGAAACACCGGGGAGCTGTTTTTT; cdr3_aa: CASSEVRGNTGELFF
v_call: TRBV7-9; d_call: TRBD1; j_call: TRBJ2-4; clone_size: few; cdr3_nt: TGTGCCAGCAGCTTTGGCCGGGACAGCGGAAACATTCAGTACTTC; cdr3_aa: CASSFGRDSGNIQYF
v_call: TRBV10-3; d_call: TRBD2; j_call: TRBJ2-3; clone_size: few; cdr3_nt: TGTGCCATCAGCGACAGCGGGGGCACAGATACGCAGTATTTT; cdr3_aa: CAISDSGGTDTQYF
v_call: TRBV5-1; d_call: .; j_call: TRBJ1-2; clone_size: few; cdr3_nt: TGCGCCAGCAGTACGGACGGCTATGGCTACACCTTC; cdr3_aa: CASSTDGYGYTF
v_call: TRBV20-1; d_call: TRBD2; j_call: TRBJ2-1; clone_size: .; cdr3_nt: TGCAGTGCTAGAGAGATCATAGCGGGAGGGGGTGGGCAGTTCTTC; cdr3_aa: CSAREIIAGGGGQFF
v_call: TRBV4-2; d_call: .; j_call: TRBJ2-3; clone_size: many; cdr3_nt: TGTGCCAGCAGCCAAGAAGCCGGCACTAGCTGGGCGGGGACGCAGTATTTT; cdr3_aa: CASSQEAGTSWAGTQYF
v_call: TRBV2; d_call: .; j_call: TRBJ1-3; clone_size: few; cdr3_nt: TGTGCCAGCAGTGAATACCCGACAGATTCTGGAAACACCATATATTTT; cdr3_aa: CASSEYPTDSGNTIYF
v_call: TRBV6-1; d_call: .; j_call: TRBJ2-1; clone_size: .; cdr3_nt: TGTGCCAGCAGCCAATTGGGGCAGGGGGGGAACAATGAGCAGTTCTTC; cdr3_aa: CASSQLGQGGNNEQFF
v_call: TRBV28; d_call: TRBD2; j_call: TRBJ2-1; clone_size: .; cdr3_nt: TGTGCCAGCAGTTTCTACACCCGGGGGGTGTACAATGAGCAGTTCTTC; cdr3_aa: CASSFYTRGVYNEQFF
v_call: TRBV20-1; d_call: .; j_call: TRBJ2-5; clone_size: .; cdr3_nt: TGCAGTGCTAGACGGGATTCTCCTAGGGAGACCCAGTACTTC; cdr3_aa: CSARRDSPRETQYF
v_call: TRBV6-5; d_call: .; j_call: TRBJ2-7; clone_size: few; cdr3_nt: TGTGCCAGCAGTAACCCACAGGGACGATCCTACGAGCAGTACTTC; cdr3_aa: CASSNPQGRSYEQYF
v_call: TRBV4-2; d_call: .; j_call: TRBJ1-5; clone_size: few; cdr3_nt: TGTGCCAGCAGCCAAGCGGGGCGGACCAATCAGCCCCAGCATTTT; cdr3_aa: CASSQAGRTNQPQHF
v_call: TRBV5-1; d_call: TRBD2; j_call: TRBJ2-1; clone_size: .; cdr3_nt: TGCGCCAGCAGCTTAGAACTAGCGGGGGGTCGTCCGTTCTTC; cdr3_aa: CASSLELAGGRPFF
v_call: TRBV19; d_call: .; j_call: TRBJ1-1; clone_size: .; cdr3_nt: TGTGCCAGTAGTCCCGTCCCATCCACCGGGAAAGCTTTCTTT; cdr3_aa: CASSPVPSTGKAFF
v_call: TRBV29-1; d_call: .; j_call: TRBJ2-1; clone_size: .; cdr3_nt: TGCAGCGTTGGACAGCGTAATGAGCAGTTCTTC; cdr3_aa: CSVGQRNEQFF
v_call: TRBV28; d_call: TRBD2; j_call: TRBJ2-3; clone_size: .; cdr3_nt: TGTGCCACGGGACTAGCGGGGCCAGATACGCAGTATTTT; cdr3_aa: CATGLAGPDTQYF
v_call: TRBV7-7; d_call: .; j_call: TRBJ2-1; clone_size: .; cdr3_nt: TGTGCCAGCAGCTTGGGACCCAAAAATGAGCAGTTCTTC; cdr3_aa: CASSLGPKNEQFF
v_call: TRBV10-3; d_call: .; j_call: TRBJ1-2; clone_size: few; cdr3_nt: TGTGCCATCAGTGAGAGTACCGGGACACAGAACTATGGCTACACCTTC; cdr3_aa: CAISESTGTQNYGYTF
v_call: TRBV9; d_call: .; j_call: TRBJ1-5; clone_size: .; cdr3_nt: TGTGCCAGCAGGGGGGGTCAGCCCCAGCATTTT; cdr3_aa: CASRGGQPQHF
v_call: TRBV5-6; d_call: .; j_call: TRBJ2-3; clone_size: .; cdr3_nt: TGTGCCAGCAGCCAGCCCCTCACAGATACGCAGTATTTT; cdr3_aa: CASSQPLTDTQYF
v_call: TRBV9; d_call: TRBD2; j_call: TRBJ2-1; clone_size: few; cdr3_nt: TGTGCCAGCAGCCTCCGGACTAGCGGGGGATCCTACAATGAGCAGTTCTTC; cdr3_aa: CASSLRTSGGSYNEQFF
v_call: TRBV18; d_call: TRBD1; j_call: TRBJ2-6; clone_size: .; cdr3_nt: TGTGCCAGCTCACCAGACAGGGCCAGCTCTGGGGCCAACGTCCTGACTTTC; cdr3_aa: CASSPDRASSGANVLTF
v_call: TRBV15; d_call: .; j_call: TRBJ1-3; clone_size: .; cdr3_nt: TGTGCCACCAGCAGGGATACTGGAAACACCATATATTTT; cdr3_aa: CATSRDTGNTIYF
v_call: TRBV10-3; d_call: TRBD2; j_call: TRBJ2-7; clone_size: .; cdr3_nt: TGTGCCATCAGTGTATCCGGGACTAGCGGGTCCTACGAGCAGTACTTC; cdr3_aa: CAISVSGTSGSYEQYF
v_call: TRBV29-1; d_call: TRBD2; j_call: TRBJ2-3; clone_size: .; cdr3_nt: TGCAGCGTTGCCATGACTAGCGGATACACAGATACGCAGTATTTT; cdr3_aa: CSVAMTSGYTDTQYF
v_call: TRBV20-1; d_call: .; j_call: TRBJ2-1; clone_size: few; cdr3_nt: TGCAGTGCACCGGGACCCACCTACAATGAGCAGTTCTTC; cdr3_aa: CSAPGPTYNEQFF